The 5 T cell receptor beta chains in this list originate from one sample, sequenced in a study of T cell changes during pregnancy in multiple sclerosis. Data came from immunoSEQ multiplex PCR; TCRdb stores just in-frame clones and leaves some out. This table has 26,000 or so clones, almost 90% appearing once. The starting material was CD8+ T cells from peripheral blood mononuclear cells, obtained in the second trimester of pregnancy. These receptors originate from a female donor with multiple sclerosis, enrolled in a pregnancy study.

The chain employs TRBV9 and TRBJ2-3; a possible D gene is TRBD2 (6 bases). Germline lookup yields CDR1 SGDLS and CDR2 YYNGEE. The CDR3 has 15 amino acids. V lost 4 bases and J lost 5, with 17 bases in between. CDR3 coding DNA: TGTGCCAGCAGCTCGGAGGGACTCATTCTAGATACGCAGTATTTT. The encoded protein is CASSSEGLILDTQYF.

CDR3 in DNA: TGTGCCACCAGCAGAGATTACACGGCCAGGGTCGAGACGAGCTCCTATAATTCACCCCTCCACTTT. It encodes CATSRDYTARVETSSYNSPLHF. J is TRBJ1-6 and V is TRBV15; possibly TRBD1 for D (5 bases). Germline V gene lookup returns CDR1 LNHNV and CDR2 YYDKDF (reference sequence). The CDR3 runs to 22 residues. V shed 0 bases and J shed 0 bases, with 24 bases lying between them.

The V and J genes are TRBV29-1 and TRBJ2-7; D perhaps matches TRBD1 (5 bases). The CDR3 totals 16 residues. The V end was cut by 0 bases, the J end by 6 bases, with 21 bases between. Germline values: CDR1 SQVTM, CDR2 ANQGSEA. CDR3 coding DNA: TGCAGCGTTGAAGACGCGGTAGGGGTTAGTCCGGGCGAGCAGTACTTC. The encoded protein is CSVEDAVGVSPGEQYF.

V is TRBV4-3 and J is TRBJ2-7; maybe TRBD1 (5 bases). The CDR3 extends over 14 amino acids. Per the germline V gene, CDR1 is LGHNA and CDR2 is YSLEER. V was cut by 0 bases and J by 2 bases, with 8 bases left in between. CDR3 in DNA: TGCGCCAGCAGCCAAGAATGGACAACCTACGAGCAGTACTTC. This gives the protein CASSQEWTTYEQYF.

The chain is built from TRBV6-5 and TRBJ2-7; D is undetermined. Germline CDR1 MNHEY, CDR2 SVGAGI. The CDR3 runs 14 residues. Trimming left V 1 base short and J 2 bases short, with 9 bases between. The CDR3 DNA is TGTGCCAGCAGTTACTTCCCGGGTCCCTACGAGCAGTACTTC. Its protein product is CASSYFPGPYEQYF.